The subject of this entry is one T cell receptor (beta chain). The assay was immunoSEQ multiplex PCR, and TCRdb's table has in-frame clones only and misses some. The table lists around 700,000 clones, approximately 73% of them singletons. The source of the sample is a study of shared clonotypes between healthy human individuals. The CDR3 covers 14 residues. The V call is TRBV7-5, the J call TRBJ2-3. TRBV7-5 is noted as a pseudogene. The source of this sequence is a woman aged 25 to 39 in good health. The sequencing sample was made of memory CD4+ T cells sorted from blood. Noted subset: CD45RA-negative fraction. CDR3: CVRSSLVGLDTQYF. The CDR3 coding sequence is TGTGTCAGAAGCTCGCTTGTGGGGTTGGATACGCAGTATTTT.